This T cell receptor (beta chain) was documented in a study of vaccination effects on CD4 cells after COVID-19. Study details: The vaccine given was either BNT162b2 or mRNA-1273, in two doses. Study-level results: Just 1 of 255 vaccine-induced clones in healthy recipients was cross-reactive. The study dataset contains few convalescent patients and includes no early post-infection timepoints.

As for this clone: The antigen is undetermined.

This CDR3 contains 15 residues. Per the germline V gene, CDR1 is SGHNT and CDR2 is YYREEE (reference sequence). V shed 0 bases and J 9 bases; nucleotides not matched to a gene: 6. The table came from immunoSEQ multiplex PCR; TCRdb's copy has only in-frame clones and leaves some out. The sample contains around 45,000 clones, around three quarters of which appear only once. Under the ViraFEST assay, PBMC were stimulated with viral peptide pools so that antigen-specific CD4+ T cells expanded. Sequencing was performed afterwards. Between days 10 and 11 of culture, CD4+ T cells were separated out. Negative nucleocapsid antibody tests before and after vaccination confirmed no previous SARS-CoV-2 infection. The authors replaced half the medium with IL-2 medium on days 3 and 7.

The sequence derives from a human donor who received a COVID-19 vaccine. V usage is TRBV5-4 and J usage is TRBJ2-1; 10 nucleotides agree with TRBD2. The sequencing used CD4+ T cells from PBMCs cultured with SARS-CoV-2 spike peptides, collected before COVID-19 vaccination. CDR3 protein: CASSLVSSGGGEQFF. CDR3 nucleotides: TGTGCCAGCAGCTTGGTGTCTAGCGGGGGCGGTGAGCAGTTCTTC.